This T cell receptor beta chain came from a study of cytomegalovirus exposure and HLA in healthy donors. Broader study findings: Follow-up analysis found HLA locus-dependent TCR association rates, highest for DRB1 and lowest for HLA-C.

The primer mix had 60 Vbeta and 13 Jbeta primers. Measured with immunoSEQ multiplex PCR; TCRdb has only the in-frame clones, and not every one. The sample carries roughly 120,000 clones, almost 85% recorded once. The length of the CDR3 is 20 residues. The V gene end was trimmed by 0 bases and the J gene end by 8 bases; junction bases not matched to a gene: 18. CDR1 and CDR2 (germline): SGHAT, FQNNGV. Notes on this clone: Antigen specificity is unknown.

Material for sequencing was PBMCs. The receptor comes from a woman aged 18 to 35 in good health and CMV-seronegative. V is TRBV11-2 and J is TRBJ2-1; TRBD1 matches at 11 bases. The CDR3 DNA reads TGTGCCAGCAGCTTAGATTTGGGGGCCCGAGGGACAGGGGGGGTCGATGAGCAGTTCTTC. It encodes CASSLDLGARGTGGVDEQFF.